The present T cell receptor beta chain was sequenced within a study of early T cells in non-severe SARS-CoV-2 infection. Background on the study: Bulk RNA from unsorted whole blood was sequenced; chains were unpaired.

This clonotype was seen many times. Germline assignment: CDR1 LNHDA and CDR2 SQIVND (reference sequence). Germline trimming cut 9 bases from V and 4 bases from J; bases unmatched to any gene: 7. This CDR3 has 15 amino acids. One entry per CDR3 protein, called by TCRdb with MiXCR from the 5' RACE reads. The sample contains 30,000 to 35,000 distinct CDR3 sequences, approximately 4.3% of which appear only once. Sequencing used whole blood. This receptor was obtained from an adult who was a healthcare worker with PCR-confirmed SARS-CoV-2 infection or an uninfected control (not recorded which). V is TRBV19 and J is TRBJ2-1; 12 nucleotides match TRBD2. CDR3 residues: CARPSGGAWYNEQFF. The CDR3 coding sequence is TGTGCCAGACCTAGCGGGGGGGCCTGGTACAATGAGCAGTTCTTC.